This entry concerns a single TCR beta chain. The study drew participants aged about 18 to 90 years from roughly 25 US areas. Trimming cost V 4 bases and J 9 bases; bases outside gene matches: 11. The CDR3 is made up of 17 amino acids. Germline CDR1 SGHRS, CDR2 YFSETQ. This sample was taken from a study of blood T cell repertoires in COVID-19. The wider study: There were acute and convalescent COVID-19 samples, and they came from the United States, Italy and Spain.

Per the original methods: Estimates of nucleated cell counts were drawn from the amplification of reference gene primers. Generated by immunoSEQ multiplex PCR, the TCRdb table keeps only in-frame clones and is missing some. D and trimming were read from the DNA, whereas the V and J calls and clone size are those reported in that table. The sample carries over 350,000 clones, around 87% recorded once. This clonotype originated in a woman aged 25 to 39 with acute COVID-19. The sequencing sample was made of PBMCs or T cells enriched from blood (not recorded which). V gene TRBV5-1 combines with J gene TRBJ2-1; 15 bases are shared with TRBD2. The CDR3 sequence is CASSVGLAGGPGVEQFF. The DNA of the CDR3 is TGCGCCAGCAGCGTGGGACTAGCGGGGGGCCCTGGGGTTGAGCAGTTCTTC. Filled out from reference TRBV5-1 and TRBJ2-1, the complete variable domain reads KAGVTQTPRYLIKTRGQQVTLSCSPISGHRSVSWYQQTPGQGLQFLFEYFSETQRNKGNFPGRFSGRQFSNSRSEMNVSTLELGDSALYLCASSVGLAGGPGVEQFFGPGTRLTVL.